Included here is one T cell receptor (beta chain) sequence, with context. The antigen is undetermined. A library of TCRbeta sequences, prepared with unique molecular identifiers, was generated. TCRdb passed the PCR reads through MiXCR, listing each CDR3 protein once. This sample has some 310,000 distinct CDR3 sequences; 23% occur once, and the top ten carry about 10%. This sample is drawn from a study of T-cell reconstitution after alpha-beta-depleted transplantation in children. General study results and limits: Several patients had high TCRbeta diversity at day 60; it came from surviving recipient T cells and thymic progenitors. T cells produced anew were the main source of T-cell counts and diversity one year after transplant. The study reportedly traced alpha-beta T cells about two months after transplant to several hundred expanded graft clones.

This CDR3 contains 15 residues. V dropped 1 base and J dropped 4; count of bases not matched to a gene: 5. Germline assignment: CDR1 SEHNR and CDR2 FQNEAQ (reference sequence). The chain employs TRBV7-9 and TRBJ2-7; TRBD2 matches at 9 bases. The sample consisted of PBMCs, mostly from graft donor cells, taken 180 days after TCRalphabeta/CD19-depleted stem cell transplant. The receptor was isolated from a male patient between 5 and 17 years old who had a stem cell transplant for acute lymphoblastic leukemia, so the T cells may come from the graft donor. CDR3 loop: CASSLVSGSLYEQYF. CDR3 sequence (DNA): TGTGCCAGCAGCTTAGTTAGCGGGAGCTTATACGAGCAGTACTTC.